This T cell receptor beta chain was captured in a study of blood T cell repertoires in COVID-19. Study summary: T cells, B-cell-depleted T cells, or PBMCs provided the cDNA or gDNA that served as material.

Measured with immunoSEQ multiplex PCR; TCRdb has only the in-frame clones, and not every one. This table holds some 27,000 clones, 68% found once. The germline CDR1 and CDR2 sequences are SEHNR and FQNEAQ (reference sequence). The V segment lost 3 bases and the J segment 1 base; nucleotides outside the gene matches: 0. This CDR3 contains 14 residues. The rearrangement links TRBV7-9 to TRBJ2-3; 8 nucleotides line up with TRBD1. Sequenced input: peripheral blood. The receptor was derived from a human donor in a cohort sampled during active COVID-19. CDR3 loop: CASSLTGGTDTQYF. CDR3 DNA sequence: TGTGCCAGCAGCTTGACAGGGGGCACAGATACGCAGTATTTT.